This T cell receptor beta chain emerged from a study of T cell responses to AZD1222 COVID-19 vaccine (dated by TCRdb to about 2021). Describing the broader study: AZD1222 recipients with second doses at about 4 weeks or about 12 weeks were pooled, because spike-specific TCR depth and breadth did not differ between schedules. Trial participants were enrolled into age subgroups of 18-55, 56-69 and 70-plus years, which contained around 140, 26 and 57 TCR-sequenced participants, respectively. TCR sequencing covered more than 230 trial participants: 200 to 210 given two doses of AZD1222 and 26 given two doses of MenACWY control vaccine.

The CDR3 covers 14 residues, taking in both the cysteine and the phenylalanine. Of the read, only the CDR3 DNA is kept; its 42 bases are in frame from base 1. At the junction V is shortened by 5 bases and J by 4 bases, with 13 bases in between. CDR1 SGHNT and CDR2 YENEEA are derived from the germline V gene. The CDR3 regions of human TCRbeta chains were subjected to immunosequencing. Per the original workflow: TCRs in the repertoires were compared against a reference library of SARS-CoV-2-specific TCRs that had been generated with the MIRA antigen-specificity platform. Breadth was defined as the fraction of unique TCRs that were SARS-CoV-2-associated. Depth was defined as the fraction of total T cells that were SARS-CoV-2-associated. Using the MIRA data, each spike-specific TCR was mapped to the spike region that the TCR reacts to and placed in a CD4 or CD8 class. Log10-transformed breadth and depth values were compared by one-way ANOVA with Sidak's multiple comparisons tests. In TCRdb, the immuneACCESS table is reduced to in-frame sequences with V and J assigned. These tables do not hold every clone; where another copy was compared, an unresolved V gene accounts for under half, and the others remain unexplained. The D gene and trimming were derived from the DNA, and the V and J assignments and clone size from that table. The sample table contains approximately 74,000 clones; only one count was recorded for over 80% of them. 2.9% of the sample is in the top ten clones.

Beyond this particular receptor, the publication reports: Only five to seven AZD1222 recipients were SARS-CoV-2 seropositive at baseline, limiting conclusions about previously exposed vaccinees. No day 14 peak-response samples were available, so repertoires were characterized only after the peak T cell response. Reportedly, almost half of the unique spike-specific TCRs recognized epitopes lying outside the regions that are mutated in the B.1.351 and B.1.1.7 variants. Participants were mostly white British, with more females than males. The authors suggested clonal diversity may have been underestimated. The vaccine-associated CD4 TCRs covered the entire spike protein, and the dominant responses fell in regions 160-218 and 743-854. After two AZD1222 doses, both the breadth and the depth of spike-specific TCRs were significantly higher than at day 0 and than in MenACWY recipients. In the small 56-69-year group, the increase in depth fell short of significance, most likely because of low power.

Interpreted using the paper, the time point label stands for: baseline before first vaccination. Samples from vaccinated people were obtained from the UK trials COV001 and COV002, which included a single-blind randomized controlled phase 2/3 trial of AZD1222 (ChAdOx1 nCoV-19) in healthy adults. For TCRbeta chain sequencing, PBMC samples were collected from trial participants at day 0 and at day 28 after the second dose. On this clone itself: This clone's antigen is unknown. Base qualities were left out, and no much larger clone turns up one base away.

Sequencing was performed on peripheral blood, taken on day 0 of AZD1222 vaccination. This sequence uses TRBV11-3 and TRBJ2-3; the best D guess is TRBD1, with 6 bases matching. This sequence originates from an adult in good health. DNA sequence: TGTGCCAGCAGCCTCGGAGCAGGGGCAGATACGCAGTATTTT. This codes for CASSLGAGADTQYF.